This is a list of T cell receptor beta chains from one sample in a study of vaccination and CD4 T cells after COVID-19. Their cognate antigens are unknown. TCRdb re-called the PCR reads with MiXCR, one entry per CDR3 protein. The sample carries around 21,000 distinct CDR3 sequences, 60% recorded once. The sequences come from CD4+ T cells from blood, cultured in vitro, collected after SARS-CoV-2 vaccination. The receptors here all came from a human donor who had recovered from COVID-19. Each CDR3 is given with its conserved first and last residue. Each record gives: J gene, clone size, V gene, D gene, CDR3 protein, CDR3 DNA. A D gene is named only where the DNA matches it firmly. Clone sizes are given selectively: once, few, many, or a class where the clone is expanded.

>TRBJ1-2|.|TRBV4-1|TRBD1
CASSQGTGKGGYTF
TGCGCCAGCAGCCAAGGGACAGGGAAAGGTGGCTACACCTTC
>TRBJ2-1|.|TRBV11-2|TRBD2
CASSLWEGLVNEQFF
TGTGCCAGCAGCTTATGGGAGGGGCTGGTCAATGAGCAGTTCTTC
>TRBJ1-2|.|TRBV6-5|.
CASSYSPKGFRGYTF
TGTGCCAGCAGTTACTCGCCCAAGGGTTTTCGCGGCTACACCTTC
>TRBJ1-4|.|TRBV20-1|.
CSARAGIREKLFF
TGCAGTGCTAGAGCGGGGATCAGAGAAAAACTGTTTTTT
>TRBJ1-6|.|TRBV5-1|TRBD1
CASRTGWDNNSPLHF
TGCGCCAGTAGGACAGGGTGGGACAATAATTCACCCCTCCACTTT
>TRBJ2-2|.|TRBV6-1|.
CASRGQTGELFF
TGTGCCAGCAGGGGGCAAACCGGGGAGCTGTTTTTT
>TRBJ1-2|.|TRBV29-1|TRBD1
CSVEVLTGGSSYTF
TGCAGCGTTGAAGTTTTAACAGGGGGAAGTAGCTACACCTTC
>TRBJ1-5|.|TRBV2|.
CASRGGGGEPQHF
TGTGCCAGCAGGGGGGGCGGAGGAGAGCCCCAGCATTTT
>TRBJ2-1|.|TRBV20-1|TRBD2
CSARARELADNEQFF
TGCAGTGCTAGAGCGCGGGAACTAGCGGACAATGAGCAGTTCTTC
>TRBJ2-7|.|TRBV12-3/TRBV12-4|.
CASRGGHSYEQYF
TGTGCCAGCAGGGGCGGCCACTCCTACGAGCAGTACTTC
>TRBJ1-1|.|TRBV27|TRBD1
CASSFGDRGNTEAFF
TGTGCCAGCAGTTTCGGGGACAGGGGGAACACTGAAGCTTTCTTT
>TRBJ2-7|.|TRBV11-2|TRBD2
CASSVLSLAGGSYEQYF
TGTGCCAGCAGCGTACTCTCGCTAGCGGGAGGTTCCTACGAGCAGTACTTC
>TRBJ2-2|.|TRBV6-5|.
CASSYSRAGPGGELFF
TGTGCCAGCAGTTACTCGAGGGCTGGGCCTGGCGGGGAGCTGTTTTTT
>TRBJ1-1|.|TRBV19|.
CASSTTGNTEAFF
TGTGCCAGTAGTACTACAGGGAACACTGAAGCTTTCTTT
>TRBJ1-1|.|TRBV12-3/TRBV12-4|.
CASSLYGGTTEAFF
TGTGCCAGCAGTTTATACGGGGGCACCACTGAAGCTTTCTTT
>TRBJ1-2|.|TRBV18|TRBD1
CASSPTPDRVYGYTF
TGTGCCAGCTCACCGACCCCGGACAGGGTTTATGGCTACACCTTC
>TRBJ2-4|few|TRBV7-9|.
CASSSSGADGRNIQYF
TGTGCCAGCAGCTCAAGTGGGGCGGACGGTAGAAACATTCAGTACTTC
>TRBJ2-1|.|TRBV7-8|.
CASRPISRGINEQFF
TGTGCCAGCAGACCGATTAGCAGGGGCATCAATGAGCAGTTCTTC
>TRBJ1-1|.|TRBV6-1|.
CASSGSRTVGLNTEAFF
TGTGCCAGCAGTGGGTCCCGGACGGTAGGGTTGAACACTGAAGCTTTCTTT
>TRBJ1-3|few|TRBV7-8|.
CASSPWTGSGNTIYF
TGTGCCAGCAGCCCCTGGACTGGCTCTGGAAACACCATATATTTT
>TRBJ2-2|.|TRBV2|.
CANRRAFVNTGELFF
TGTGCCAACAGGAGGGCCTTTGTGAACACCGGGGAGCTGTTTTTT
>TRBJ1-2|.|TRBV29-1|.
CSVEGGGGYTF
TGCAGCGTTGAAGGAGGAGGTGGCTACACCTTC
>TRBJ2-7|.|TRBV20-1|TRBD1
CSARVLQGAYEQYF
TGCAGTGCTAGAGTGCTACAGGGGGCCTACGAGCAGTACTTC
>TRBJ1-1|few|TRBV7-2|TRBD1
CASGQGARSEAFF
TGTGCCAGCGGACAGGGGGCGAGGTCTGAAGCTTTCTTT
>TRBJ1-1|.|TRBV20-1|.
CSARDPVGIAFF
TGCAGTGCTAGGGATCCCGTGGGAATTGCTTTCTTT
>TRBJ1-1|.|TRBV5-4|.
CASSFGEAGSTEAFF
TGTGCCAGCAGCTTCGGTGAGGCGGGTAGCACTGAAGCTTTCTTT
>TRBJ2-2|.|TRBV27|.
CASSGGTDTGELFF
TGTGCCAGCAGTGGCGGGACAGACACCGGGGAGCTGTTTTTT
>TRBJ1-2|.|TRBV28|.
CASSLGTQKLF
TGTGCCAGCAGTTTGGGGACCCAAAAACTCTTC
>TRBJ2-5|once|TRBV6-1|TRBD1
CASSVRTGGQTQYF
TGTGCCAGCAGTGTCAGGACAGGGGGCCAGACCCAGTACTTC
>TRBJ2-3|.|TRBV15|TRBD1
CATLRDRVPDTQYF
TGTGCCACCCTCCGGGACAGGGTACCAGATACGCAGTATTTT
>TRBJ2-1|.|TRBV6-2/TRBV6-3|.
CASTVLGTSSYNEQFF
TGTGCCAGCACTGTGCTCGGGACCTCCTCCTACAATGAGCAGTTCTTC
>TRBJ1-5|once|TRBV28|.
CASSFISGNSNQPQHF
TGTGCCAGCAGTTTTATCTCGGGTAATAGCAATCAGCCCCAGCATTTT
>TRBJ2-7|.|TRBV15|.
CATSYHGYEQYF
TGTGCCACCAGCTATCACGGTTACGAGCAGTACTTC
>TRBJ2-2|.|TRBV7-6|.
CASSLVGAPNTGELFF
TGTGCCAGCAGCTTAGTAGGGGCGCCAAACACCGGGGAGCTGTTTTTT
>TRBJ1-1|.|TRBV20-1|.
CSARGAFEAFF
TGCAGTGCGAGGGGGGCATTTGAAGCTTTCTTT
>TRBJ1-5|.|TRBV10-3|TRBD1
CAISDRDRESGQPQHF
TGTGCCATCAGTGATAGGGACAGGGAGTCCGGTCAGCCCCAGCATTTT
>TRBJ2-1|.|TRBV6-1|TRBD2
CASSGLAGTSNEQFF
TGTGCCAGCAGCGGACTAGCGGGAACGTCCAATGAGCAGTTCTTC
>TRBJ1-1|.|TRBV27|.
CASSLLSGLNTEAFF
TGTGCCAGCAGTTTATTGTCAGGGCTGAACACTGAAGCTTTCTTT
>TRBJ1-2|.|TRBV20-1|.
CSARDRDYGYTF
TGCAGTGCTAGAGATAGGGATTACGGCTACACCTTC
>TRBJ1-5|.|TRBV11-3|TRBD1
CASSPGTGENQPQHF
TGTGCCAGCAGCCCTGGGACAGGGGAAAATCAGCCCCAGCATTTT
>TRBJ2-5|.|TRBV5-4|TRBD2
CASSRSGGVQETQYF
TGTGCCAGCAGCCGTAGCGGGGGGGTCCAAGAGACCCAGTACTTC
>TRBJ1-5|few|TRBV19|.
CASSGTKNQPQHF
TGTGCCAGTAGCGGGACGAAGAATCAGCCCCAGCATTTT
>TRBJ1-4|.|TRBV30|.
CAWSPRRRGDEKLFF
TGTGCCTGGAGTCCCCGGCGGAGGGGGGATGAAAAACTGTTTTTT